This T cell receptor (beta chain) is drawn from a study of T cells in tumors after PD-1 blockade. Study background: Patients had no prior checkpoint blockade, systemic immunosuppressants, or anti-cancer therapy within 4 weeks. Daily vismodegib 150 mg continued in a subset of anti-PD-1-treated patients.

The V end lost 4 bases, the J end lost 2 bases, and 0 bases lay between the germline ends. Germline lookup yields CDR1 MGHDK and CDR2 SYGVNS. The CDR3 has 12 residues. Input was roughly 600 ng to 6,004 ng of genomic DNA from tumor or blood. Produced via immunoSEQ multiplex PCR; TCRdb's table is partial and in-frame only. The repertoire includes tens of thousands of clones, about 74% of them detected once, and approximately 4.5% sits in the top ten. The V and J genes are TRBV25-1 and TRBJ2-6, with D uncertain. The sequence came from a human donor with basal cell carcinoma. Sequencing used PBMCs, obtained after anti-PD-1 treatment. CDR3 loop: CASSAGANVLTF. CDR3 bases: TGTGCCAGCAGTGCTGGGGCCAACGTCCTGACTTTC.